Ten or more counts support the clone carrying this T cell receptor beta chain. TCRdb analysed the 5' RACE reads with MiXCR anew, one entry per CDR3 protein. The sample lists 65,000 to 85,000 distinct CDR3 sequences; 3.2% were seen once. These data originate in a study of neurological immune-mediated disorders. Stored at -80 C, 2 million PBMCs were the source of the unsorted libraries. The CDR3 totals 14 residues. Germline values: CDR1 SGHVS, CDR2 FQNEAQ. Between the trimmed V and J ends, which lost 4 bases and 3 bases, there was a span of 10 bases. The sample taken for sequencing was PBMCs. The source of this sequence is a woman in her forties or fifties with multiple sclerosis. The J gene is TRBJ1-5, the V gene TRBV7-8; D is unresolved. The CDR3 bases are TGTGCCAGCAGCTCTGGGAGTATCAATCAGCCCCAGCATTTT. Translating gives CASSSGSINQPQHF.